Following are 22 T cell receptor beta chains from one sample sequenced in a study of blood T cell repertoires in COVID-19. TCRdb's copy holds only in-frame clones and misses some; the assay was immunoSEQ multiplex PCR. The sample has some 170,000 clones; around 84% are singletons. Specimen: PBMCs or T cells enriched from blood (not recorded which). The receptors originated from a man aged 45-65 years who had recovered from COVID-19.

This clone was picked up one time. This rearrangement joins TRBV7-2 to TRBJ1-6; D is perhaps TRBD1 (5 bases). The germline V and J ends were trimmed by 8 bases and 7 bases, with 18 bases remaining between them. Per the germline V gene, CDR1 is SGHTA and CDR2 is FQGNSA. This CDR3 region has 15 residues. The CDR3 sequence is CASQYETGYNSPLHF. The CDR3 bases are TGTGCCAGCCAGTATGAAACAGGCTACAATTCACCCCTCCACTTT.

This chain links TRBV9 with TRBJ1-6; 7 bases match TRBD1. Trimming cost V 4 bases and J 10 bases; bases outside gene matches: 11. The CDR3 consists of 15 residues. Germline CDR1 reads SGDLS; CDR2 reads YYNGEE. The CDR3 protein is CASSPSGGSGSPLHF. CDR3 DNA: TGTGCCAGCAGCCCCTCAGGGGGATCGGGCTCACCCCTCCACTTT.

This sequence joins TRBV28 and TRBJ2-1, with a possible D match to TRBD2 (5 bases). This CDR3 comprises 13 residues. CDR1 and CDR2 (germline): MDHEN, SYDVKM. With 3 bases removed from V and 8 bases from J, the gap between germline ends came to 11 bases. The CDR3: CASSFLASYEQFF. In DNA, the CDR3 is TGTGCCAGCAGTTTTCTAGCCTCGTATGAGCAGTTCTTC.

This clone has a single count. The chain joins TRBV3-1 (or the pseudogene TRBV3-2) to TRBJ1-2; 9 positions match TRBD1. This CDR3 has 15 amino acids. V was clipped by 3 bases and J by 5 bases; unmatched bases: 7. Germline V lookup: CDR1 LGHDT, CDR2 YNNKEL (reference sequence). The CDR3 DNA reads as TGTGCCAGCAGCCAGCCGGACAGGGGCGTGTATGGCTACACCTTC. Translating gives CASSQPDRGVYGYTF.

This sequence joins TRBV11-2 and TRBJ2-7; 16 nucleotides line up with TRBD2. The trim removed 6 bases at V and 2 bases at J, leaving 13 bases unmatched. Germline CDR1 SGHAT, CDR2 FQNNGV. This CDR3 has 19 amino acids. The CDR3 DNA sequence: TGTGCCAGCAGTTTAACCGGGACTAGCGGGGGGGCCGCTCCCTACGAGCAGTACTTC. Translated, it gives CASSLTGTSGGAAPYEQYF.

The V call is TRBV10-3, the J call TRBJ1-3, with D possibly being TRBD1 (5 bases). This CDR3 spans 16 amino acids. V lost 7 bases, J lost 4 bases, and 20 bases lay in between. CDR1 is ENHRY and CDR2 is SYGVKD in the germline V gene. CDR3 DNA: TGTGCCATCACTAAGGGGTCGGCCGGCCTCGGAAACACCATATATTTT. Protein sequence: CAITKGSAGLGNTIYF.

This clone was seen once. The rearrangement links TRBV18 to TRBJ1-4; D is unclear. Trimming removed 1 base at V and 7 bases at J, with 13 bases between. This CDR3 region has 15 residues. From germline, CDR1 is KGHSH and CDR2 LQKENI. CDR3 nucleotide sequence: TGTGCCAGCTCACCACGCCCGGGGAAAGGTGAAAAACTGTTTTTT. This gives the protein CASSPRPGKGEKLFF.

The chain is built from TRBV14 and TRBJ1-6, with D perhaps matching TRBD1 (5 bases). Germline V CDR1 and CDR2: SGHDN, FVKESK. This CDR3 contains 17 residues. Trimming left V 0 bases short and J 8 bases short, with 17 bases between. CDR3 DNA sequence: TGTGCCAGCAGCCAAGATAGGGGTGAAGCAGGGTATTCACCCCTCCACTTT. Protein product: CASSQDRGEAGYSPLHF.

This clone showed up just once. The CDR3 DNA sequence: TGCGCCAGCAGCCAAGACCCGACAGGGAGTCCAGCGTATGGCTACACCTTC. Amino acid sequence: CASSQDPTGSPAYGYTF. This chain links TRBV4-1 with TRBJ1-2, with 7 bases matching TRBD1. Trimming took 0 bases from V and 5 from J; bases not matched to a gene: 12. This CDR3 has 17 amino acids. CDR1 and CDR2 from the germline V gene are MGHRA and YSYEKL.

The sample holds many counts of this clone. The chain employs TRBV11-2 and TRBJ2-5, with D perhaps TRBD1 (5 bases). V was clipped by 5 bases and J by 6 bases, with 7 bases between them. This CDR3 contains 11 residues. The germline CDR1 and CDR2 sequences are SGHAT and FQNNGV. CDR3 loop: CASSGAQTQYF. In DNA form, the CDR3 reads TGTGCCAGCAGCGGGGCGCAGACCCAGTACTTC.

This rearrangement joins TRBV5-1 to TRBJ2-7; 8 positions match TRBD2. The germline V gene has CDR1 SGHRS and CDR2 YFSETQ. The CDR3 is 16 amino acids. Losses at the gene ends were 2 bases for V and 0 bases for J; bases not matched to a gene: 7. CDR3 bases: TGCGCCAGCAGCTTAGGACTAGCCCGGAGCTCCTACGAGCAGTACTTC. The encoded protein is CASSLGLARSSYEQYF.

The table lists this clone with a count of one. This chain links TRBV29-1 with TRBJ1-1; unclear D gene. This CDR3 spans 10 amino acids. The V gene's germline CDR1 is SQVTM and CDR2 ANQGSEA. With 2 bases removed from V and 6 bases from J, the gap between germline ends came to 4 bases. DNA of the CDR3: TGCAGCGTTGAACGTTCTGAAGCTTTCTTT. Translated: CSVERSEAFF.

V is TRBV19 and J is TRBJ1-2; 12 bases line up with TRBD1. There are 17 residues in the CDR3. Germline lookup yields CDR1 LNHDA and CDR2 SQIVND (reference sequence). Trimming took 4 bases from V and 6 from J; bases not matched to a gene: 12. CDR3 nucleotide sequence: TGTGCCAGTAGTACCCAGCCGGGACAGGGGGCGAGGAATGGCTACACCTTC. It yields the protein CASSTQPGQGARNGYTF.

V and J are TRBV6-1 and TRBJ1-4, with D maybe TRBD1 (6 bases). This CDR3 comprises 15 residues. With 3 bases removed from V and 8 bases from J, the gap between germline ends came to 16 bases. The germline CDR1 and CDR2 sequences are MNHNS and SASEGT. The CDR3 DNA is TGTGCCAGCAGTGATTGGTTGGAGGGGGGGGAAAAACTGTTTTTT. Amino acids: CASSDWLEGGEKLFF.

As DNA, the CDR3 is TGTGCCAGCAGCCAAGTTCAGGACACTGAAGCTTTCTTT. Translating it yields CASSQVQDTEAFF. This chain joins TRBV4-2 and TRBJ1-1; no clear D gene. The CDR3 is 13 amino acids. Trimming pared 1 base from V and 3 bases from J, leaving 6 bases between. The germline V gene has CDR1 LGHNA and CDR2 YNFKEQ.

The chain is built from TRBV7-2 and TRBJ1-4; D remains unclear. The germline V gene has CDR1 SGHTA and CDR2 FQGNSA. Trimming took off 2 bases at V and 2 bases at J, with 9 bases between the two ends. The CDR3 runs to 15 residues. Here the CDR3 reads CASSLMRVTNEKLFF. The CDR3 DNA sequence: TGTGCCAGCAGCTTAATGAGGGTTACTAATGAAAAACTGTTTTTT.

The V and J genes are TRBV27 and TRBJ2-7; 9 bases fit TRBD2. The CDR3 is made up of 16 amino acids. J gave up 0 bases and V 4 bases, and 7 bases lay outside the gene matches. Germline lookup yields CDR1 MNHEY and CDR2 SMNVEV (reference sequence). CDR3 in amino acids: CASSSPERGASYEQYF. The CDR3 coding sequence is TGTGCCAGCAGTTCCCCTGAGCGGGGGGCCTCCTACGAGCAGTACTTC.

CDR3 residues: CASSFDRAGGELFF. In DNA form, the CDR3 reads TGTGCCAGCAGCTTCGACAGGGCGGGCGGGGAGCTGTTTTTT. V is TRBV7-8 and J is TRBJ2-2; the match to TRBD1 covers 7 bases. Germline assignment: CDR1 SGHVS and CDR2 FQNEAQ. The ends lost 3 bases at V and 7 bases at J; junction bases unmatched: 5. The CDR3 contains 14 residues.

The chain joins TRBV4-1 to TRBJ1-2; tentative D call: TRBD1 (6 bases). Germline CDR1 MGHRA, CDR2 YSYEKL. This CDR3 is built from 19 residues. V gave up 1 base and J gave up 8 bases, with 29 bases separating them. The CDR3 nucleotides are TGCGCCAGCAGCCAAGTGGGCCGGGACACCTCTCCCCACAATAGAGGCTACACCTTC. Its protein product is CASSQVGRDTSPHNRGYTF.

The V call is TRBV29-1, the J call TRBJ1-1, with 8 bases lining up with TRBD1. Germline V gene sequence: CDR1 SQVTM, CDR2 ANQGSEA. The CDR3 is 13 amino acids. Trimming at V came to 7 bases and at J to 4 bases, leaving 8 bases not matched to a gene. CDR3 region: CSADRVGGTEAFF. In nucleotides, the CDR3 is TGCAGCGCGGACAGGGTTGGGGGCACTGAAGCTTTCTTT. Based on the CDR3 plus reference TRBV29-1 and TRBJ1-1, the full variable domain is SAVISQKPSRDICQRGTSLTIQCQVDSQVTMMFWYRQQPGQSLTLIATANQGSEATYESGFVIDKFPISRPNLTFSTLTVSNMSPEDSSIYLCSADRVGGTEAFFGQGTRLTVV.

The rearrangement joins TRBV20-1 to TRBJ2-7, with D possibly being TRBD2 (5 bases). The V and J ends lost 8 bases and 6 bases respectively, with 14 bases between them. This CDR3 is 11 amino acids long. The germline CDR1 and CDR2 sequences are DFQATT and SNEGSKA (reference sequence). For the CDR3, the DNA is TGCAGTTCTGCGGACTTGTCCGAGCAGTACTTC. Its protein product is CSSADLSEQYF.

The chain has TRBV7-8 and TRBJ1-5, with D hard to call. Trimming took off 6 bases at V and 2 bases at J, with 11 bases between the two ends. Looked up from germline, CDR1 is SGHVS and CDR2 is FQNEAQ. This CDR3 contains 14 residues. The CDR3: CASRTRSGNQPQHF. The CDR3 DNA reads as TGTGCCAGCAGGACGAGGAGTGGCAATCAGCCCCAGCATTTT.